The T cell receptor beta chain described here comes from a study of post-analysis software for immune sequencing data. Points from the study as a whole: Patients showed TRBV5-6, TRBV5-1 and TRBV20-1 among 4 or 5 TRBV segments more frequent than in controls.

Comment on this clonotype: What it recognizes is unknown.

CDR3 length equals 13 residues. Germline CDR1 is LNHDA and CDR2 is SQIVND (reference sequence). The V end was cut by 7 bases, the J end by 7 bases, with 13 bases between. TCR beta cDNA libraries had unique molecular identifiers. TCRdb re-called the PCR reads with MiXCR, one entry per CDR3 protein. The sample yields more than 450,000 distinct CDR3 sequences, about a third seen once. V is TRBV19 and J is TRBJ2-2; weak D call: TRBD2 (6 bases). Input material: blood. This sequence was found in a girl aged 2-17 years with multiple sclerosis. The CDR3 DNA reads as TGTGCCAGTAAGGAGGGAACGGACGGGGAGCTGTTTTTT. Encoded protein: CASKEGTDGELFF.